Sequencing of this TCR beta chain was carried out in a study of siplizumab effects on memory and regulatory T cells. Study-wide findings and caveats: An assignable phenotype, naive or memory, was missing from roughly 80-95% of proliferating CD4+ or CD8+ clones.

Details on this clone: Its cognate antigen is unknown.

CDR1 is LGHNT, CDR2 FRNRAP, per germline. V was pared by 4 bases and J by 1 base, with 18 bases between. The CDR3 consists of 17 residues. Generated by immunoSEQ multiplex PCR, the TCRdb table keeps only in-frame clones and is missing some. The profile shows about 91,000 clones, 93% of them singletons. The sample was CD8+ T cells sorted from blood. The chain recombines TRBV12-5 with TRBJ2-3; D possibly matches TRBD1 or TRBD2 (5 bases each). This TCR derives from a human donor in good health. CDR3 DNA sequence: TGTGCTAGTGGTTGGGTTACCGGGACGGCCTGCACAGATACGCAGTATTTT. It specifies CASGWVTGTACTDTQYF. Using reference TRBV12-5 and TRBJ2-3 for the parts outside the CDR3, the full variable domain is DARVTQTPRHKVTEMGQEVTMRCQPILGHNTVFWYRQTMMQGLELLAYFRNRAPLDDSGMPKDRFSAEMPDATLATLKIQPSEPRDSAVYFCASGWVTGTACTDTQYFGPGTRLTVL.